The clone carrying this T cell receptor beta chain was observed at least ten times. The data stem from a study of T cells in Graves' hyperthyroidism and ophthalmopathy. Over 18 months, lack of ophthalmopathy progression marked Graves' hyperthyroidism as stable. Over 8 ml fresh peripheral blood yielded the PBMCs. Germline assignment: CDR1 SGHNT and CDR2 YYREEE (reference sequence). V was cut by 3 bases and J by 2 bases, with 11 bases left in between. The CDR3 has 14 residues. TCR beta CDR3 regions were amplified from RNA. TCR CDR3 regions were first amplified by RT-PCR with HTBI primers. MiXCR was run by TCRdb on the multiplex PCR reads, yielding one entry per CDR3 protein. The data hold roughly 720,000 distinct CDR3 sequences, with 15% to 20% observed a single time.

This clonotype was sampled from a man aged 45-65 years with Graves' hyperthyroidism. This sequence joins TRBV5-4 and TRBJ1-1; D is uncertain. The sample was blood. The CDR3 sequence is CASSSFRGNTEAFF. CDR3 nucleotides: TGTGCCAGCAGCTCTTTCCGGGGTAACACTGAAGCTTTCTTT.